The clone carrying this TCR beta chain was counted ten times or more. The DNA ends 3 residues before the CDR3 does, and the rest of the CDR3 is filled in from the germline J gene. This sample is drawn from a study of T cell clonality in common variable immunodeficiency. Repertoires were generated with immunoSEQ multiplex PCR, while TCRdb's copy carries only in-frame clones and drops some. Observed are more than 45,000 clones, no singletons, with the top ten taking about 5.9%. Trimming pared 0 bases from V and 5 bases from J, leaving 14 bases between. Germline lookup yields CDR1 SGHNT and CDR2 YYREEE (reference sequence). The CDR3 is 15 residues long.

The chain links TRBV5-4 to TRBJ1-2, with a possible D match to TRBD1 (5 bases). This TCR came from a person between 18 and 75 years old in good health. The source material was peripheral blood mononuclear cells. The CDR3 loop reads CASSLGGDLGYGYTF. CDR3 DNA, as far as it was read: TGTGCCAGCAGCTTGGGTGGGGACTTAGGATATGGC.